Detailed here is one TCR beta chain. These data belong to a study of glioma-infiltrating T cells. The iRepertoire nested amplicon-rescue multiplex PCR amplified TCR alpha and beta CDR3s from RNA. One entry per CDR3 protein results from TCRdb running MiXCR on the multiplex PCR reads. The sample has about 140,000 distinct CDR3 sequences; 30% to 40% are singletons. V shed 6 bases and J shed 6 bases, with 20 bases lying between them. The CDR3 has 15 amino acids. CDR1 is MNHEY, CDR2 SMNVEV, per germline (reference sequence). The material sequenced was glioma tissue, nonneoplastic brain tissue, or PBMCs (not recorded which). The source of this sequence is a human donor with low-grade glioma or glioblastoma, undergoing nonglioma brain surgery, or in good health (not recorded which). This chain links TRBV27 with TRBJ1-1; a possible D gene is TRBD1 (6 bases). CDR3 sequence: CASRKSTGVKSEAFF. DNA of the CDR3: TGTGCCAGCAGAAAGTCGACAGGCGTTAAGTCTGAAGCTTTCTTT.